The next 24 T cell receptor beta chains were all read from a single sample in a study of STAT5B mutations in CD4+ large granular lymphocyte leukemia. The assay was immunoSEQ multiplex PCR, and TCRdb's table has in-frame clones only and misses some. The sample includes about 19,000 clones, roughly 84% of them seen just once. The material sequenced was CD4+ T cells from blood buffy coats. The receptor source for this set is a human donor in good health.

The chain combines TRBV28 with TRBJ1-2; 8 positions agree with TRBD1. V gave up 2 bases and J gave up 7 bases; unmatched junction bases: 6. The germline gives CDR1 MDHEN, CDR2 SYDVKM. This CDR3 is built from 14 residues. The DNA for the CDR3 is TGTGCCAGCAGTTTAACCACAGGGGGAAGTGGCTACACCTTC. It translates to CASSLTTGGSGYTF.

The V and J genes are TRBV2 and TRBJ2-7, with a tentative D call TRBD2 (6 bases). The ends were cut back, 5 bases at V and 4 bases at J, with 18 bases in the middle. CDR1 SNHLY and CDR2 FYNNEI come from the germline V gene. The CDR3 length is 15 residues. The CDR3 loop reads CASSFLSGGGYEQYF. The CDR3 bases are TGTGCCAGCAGTTTTCTTAGCGGAGGCGGATACGAGCAGTACTTC.

This clone appeared a few times. The V gene is TRBV19, the J gene TRBJ2-5; D unclear. Germline V gene data show CDR1 as LNHDA and CDR2 as SQIVND (reference sequence). The ends were cut back, 7 bases at V and 1 base at J, with 10 bases in the middle. The CDR3 runs to 13 residues. The CDR3 sequence is CASIPVAQETQYF. DNA of the CDR3: TGTGCCAGTATACCGGTAGCCCAAGAGACCCAGTACTTC.

The chain is built from TRBV29-1 and TRBJ1-1, with TRBD1 identical over 7 bases. The CDR3 extends over 14 amino acids. Germline-derived CDR1 and CDR2 are SQVTM and ANQGSEA. The ends lost 3 bases at V and 0 bases at J; junction bases unmatched: 4. In DNA, the CDR3 is TGCAGCGTTGATTCGACAGGGATGAACACTGAAGCTTTCTTT. As protein: CSVDSTGMNTEAFF.

The chain is built from TRBV19 and TRBJ1-2, with 8 bases aligning to TRBD1. V trimming: 7 bases; J trimming: 6 bases; junction bases outside the gene matches: 7. Germline lookup yields CDR1 LNHDA and CDR2 SQIVND (reference sequence). The CDR3 runs to 13 residues. The CDR3 spells CASTRQGWDGYTF. Here the CDR3 DNA reads TGTGCCAGTACCCGACAGGGGTGGGATGGCTACACCTTC.

The chain couples TRBV10-2 to TRBJ2-5; D unresolved. Trimming took 5 bases from V and 4 from J, leaving 8 bases between them. This CDR3 has 12 amino acids. CDR1 and CDR2 (germline): WSHSY, SAAADI. This CDR3 reads CASSSRRETQYF. In DNA, the CDR3 is TGCGCCAGCAGTAGTAGGAGAGAGACCCAGTACTTC.

The V call is TRBV10-3, the J call TRBJ1-2, with a possible D match to TRBD1 (6 bases). With 3 bases removed from V and 6 bases from J, the gap between germline ends came to 14 bases. From germline, CDR1 is ENHRY and CDR2 SYGVKD. This CDR3 is 14 amino acids long. CDR3 region: CAISDPGGANGYTF. The CDR3 nucleotides are TGTGCCATCAGTGACCCGGGGGGGGCTAATGGCTACACCTTC.

The chain recombines TRBV10-3 with TRBJ1-3; tentative D call: TRBD1 (5 bases). Deletions cut 3 bases from V and 3 bases from J, with 12 bases between. This CDR3 has 15 amino acids. Germline V lookup: CDR1 ENHRY, CDR2 SYGVKD. In DNA, the CDR3 is TGTGCCATCAGTGATTTAGTCGGGGGTGGAAACACCATATATTTT. Translated, it gives CAISDLVGGGNTIYF.

The J gene is TRBJ1-1, the V gene TRBV29-1, with TRBD1 matching 7 bases. Germline V gives CDR1 SQVTM, CDR2 ANQGSEA. The CDR3 spans 14 residues. The V and J ends lost 1 base and 10 bases, in that order; junction bases with no gene match: 12. CDR3 DNA sequence: TGCAGCGTTGAAGTAGGGGACAGTTGGAACGGAGCTTTCTTT. This sequence encodes CSVEVGDSWNGAFF.

The chain joins TRBV2 to TRBJ2-3, with TRBD2 matching 10 bases. This CDR3 spans 18 amino acids. Germline V lookup: CDR1 SNHLY, CDR2 FYNNEI. Trimming took 3 bases from V and 6 from J; bases not matched to a gene: 15. As DNA, the CDR3 is TGTGCCAGCAGTGACGTCCTAGCGGGAGCCTCGCCGGGGGATACGCAGTATTTT. Protein sequence: CASSDVLAGASPGDTQYF.

The chain combines TRBV6-1 with TRBJ1-4; no firm D call. This CDR3 is built from 12 residues. Germline CDR1 is MNHNS and CDR2 is SASEGT. With 1 base removed from V and 7 bases from J, the gap between germline ends came to 4 bases. Here the CDR3 reads CASSEVGEKLFF. CDR3 sequence (DNA): TGTGCCAGCAGTGAAGTGGGTGAAAAACTGTTTTTT.

The chain is built from TRBV7-6 and TRBJ2-5; perhaps D is TRBD1 or TRBD2 (5 bases each). This CDR3 is built from 14 residues. The germline CDR1 and CDR2 sequences are SGHVS and FNYEAQ. Trimming left V 1 base short and J 4 bases short, with 10 bases between. The CDR3 here is CASSLDWGRETQYF. In DNA form, the CDR3 reads TGTGCCAGCAGCTTAGATTGGGGACGAGAGACCCAGTACTTC.

Written as DNA, the CDR3 is TGTGCCAGCAGCTTAGTGGGAGGGAAGATCCACGAGCAGTACTTC. This gives the protein CASSLVGGKIHEQYF. The rearrangement uses TRBV7-9 and TRBJ2-7; 7 nucleotides line up with TRBD2. V shed 1 base, J shed 5 bases, and the junction held 8 bases outside the gene matches. In germline, CDR1 is SEHNR, CDR2 FQNEAQ (reference sequence). The CDR3 is 15 amino acids.

The V gene is TRBV29-1, the J gene TRBJ1-2; TRBD1 agrees at 8 bases. This CDR3 region has 12 residues. V gave up 4 bases and J gave up 2 bases; unmatched junction bases: 0. The germline V gene encodes CDR1 SQVTM and CDR2 ANQGSEA. The chain's CDR3 is CSVGQGNYGYTF. CDR3 DNA: TGCAGCGTTGGACAGGGGAACTATGGCTACACCTTC.

The chain recombines TRBV2 with TRBJ2-1; D is ambiguous. Looked up from germline, CDR1 is SNHLY and CDR2 is FYNNEI. The CDR3 loop spans 13 amino acids. V gave up 7 bases and J gave up 8 bases, with 15 bases separating them. CDR3 sequence: CASMPLNGYEQFF. CDR3 bases: TGTGCCAGCATGCCGCTTAACGGCTATGAGCAGTTCTTC.

The CDR3 reads CAWSGQHYEQYF. CDR3 sequence (DNA): TGTGCCTGGAGCGGACAGCACTACGAGCAGTACTTC. The rearrangement links TRBV30 to TRBJ2-7; D may be TRBD1 (6 bases). V was pared by 3 bases and J by 3 bases, with 9 bases between. Germline loops: CDR1 GTSNPN, CDR2 SVGIG (reference sequence). The CDR3 spans 12 residues.

V and J are TRBV25-1 and TRBJ2-6; TRBD1 might be the D (6 bases). Germline lookup yields CDR1 MGHDK and CDR2 SYGVNS. Trimming stripped 6 bases from V and 2 bases from J, with 8 bases between. The CDR3 loop spans 14 amino acids. CDR3 protein: CASRPGAGANVLTF. The CDR3 nucleotides read TGTGCCAGCAGACCAGGGGCTGGGGCCAACGTCCTGACTTTC.

In this sample, this clone turned up once. The chain recombines TRBV5-4 with TRBJ2-2; D ambiguous. CDR1 is SGHNT and CDR2 is YYREEE in the germline V gene (reference sequence). V was clipped by 0 bases and J by 2 bases, with 5 bases between them. The CDR3 contains 14 residues. The CDR3 sequence: CASSLDRNTGELFF. CDR3 nucleotide sequence: TGTGCCAGCAGCTTGGACAGAAACACCGGGGAGCTGTTTTTT.

This sequence joins TRBV11-2 and TRBJ1-3; tentatively, D is TRBD1 (5 bases). The germline V and J ends were trimmed by 5 bases and 4 bases, with 15 bases remaining between them. CDR3 length equals 15 residues. Germline CDR1 and CDR2: SGHAT and FQNNGV. The chain's CDR3 is CASSASGGKGNTIYF. CDR3 in DNA: TGTGCCAGCAGCGCCAGTGGGGGTAAAGGAAACACCATATATTTT.

The rearrangement links TRBV30 to TRBJ2-3, with D possibly being TRBD2 (6 bases). V was cut by 4 bases and J by 5 bases, with 16 bases left in between. Germline V lookup: CDR1 GTSNPN, CDR2 SVGIG (reference sequence). The CDR3 has 14 amino acids. The CDR3 here is CAWTRAGGGDTQYF. Written as DNA, the CDR3 is TGTGCCTGGACAAGAGCGGGTGGAGGAGATACGCAGTATTTT.

The chain is built from TRBV4-1 and TRBJ2-2; D could derive from TRBD1 or TRBD2 (7 bases each). CDR1 is MGHRA, CDR2 YSYEKL, per germline. This CDR3 is 17 amino acids long. V was trimmed by 3 bases and J by 6 bases, leaving 20 bases between them. CDR3 nucleotides: TGCGCCAGCAGCCAGGCCCCGCCGACAGGGAGGGCCGGGGAGCTGTTTTTT. Its translation: CASSQAPPTGRAGELFF.

V usage is TRBV28 and J usage is TRBJ2-5; D call uncertain. Germline-derived CDR1 and CDR2 are MDHEN and SYDVKM. There are 14 residues in the CDR3. V lost 8 bases, J lost 4 bases, and 17 bases lay in between. CDR3 in DNA: TGTGCCAGCTTCGGGCAGGTGAATAGAGAGACCCAGTACTTC. This gives the protein CASFGQVNRETQYF.

This chain uses TRBV30 with TRBJ2-7, with 11 positions matching TRBD2. V lost 2 bases and J lost 4; bases outside the gene matches: 7. The CDR3 is 15 amino acids. Germline V gene lookup returns CDR1 GTSNPN and CDR2 SVGIG (reference sequence). The CDR3 sequence is CAWSTPGLAVYEQYF. Here the CDR3 DNA reads TGTGCCTGGAGTACCCCGGGACTAGCGGTTTACGAGCAGTACTTC.

The rearrangement uses TRBV14 and TRBJ2-1; 11 bases are a match to TRBD2. The junction had 7 bases not matched to a gene; V was cut back by 6 bases and J by 6 bases. The CDR3 runs 15 residues. Per the germline V gene, CDR1 is SGHDN and CDR2 is FVKESK. This chain's CDR3 is CASSLPGLAVNEQFF. The CDR3 nucleotides read TGTGCCAGCAGTCTACCGGGACTAGCGGTCAATGAGCAGTTCTTC.